This T cell receptor (beta chain) was captured by sequencing in a study of T cell responses to AZD1222 COVID-19 vaccine. TCRdb's copy holds only in-frame clones and misses some; the assay was immunoSEQ multiplex PCR. The sample holds about 120,000 clones; roughly 90% are singletons and the top ten take around 15%. This clone was observed a single time. The antigen is undetermined. The CDR3 is 15 residues long. V lost 2 bases and J lost 5; bases outside the gene matches: 3. CDR1 MDHEN and CDR2 SYDVKM come from the germline V gene. Findings and limits, study-wide: White British people made up most donors, females outnumbered males, and clonal diversity was possibly underestimated. Spike was spanned by vaccine-associated CD4 TCRs, which were dominant at 160-218 and 743-854. There were repertoire samples only from the period after the peak T cell response. Only six or seven AZD1222 recipients were seropositive at baseline.

The V and J genes are TRBV28 and TRBJ2-2; 9 bases are shared with TRBD1. The sequencing used peripheral blood, collected on day 0 of AZD1222 vaccination. The TCR comes from an adult in good health. Here the CDR3 reads CASSLDRGMTGELFF. CDR3 bases: TGTGCCAGCAGTTTAGACAGGGGGATGACCGGGGAGCTGTTTTTT.